Sequencing of this T cell receptor beta chain was carried out in a study of tumor-infiltrating lymphocytes in localized non-small cell lung cancer. The repertoire was sequenced with immunoSEQ multiplex PCR; TCRdb's copy has only in-frame clones and lacks some. The sample lists approximately 15,000 clones, more than 60% occurring once. CDR1 and CDR2 from the germline V gene are MNHNS and SASEGT. The J segment lost 2 bases and the V segment lost 2 bases, leaving 0 bases of the junction unmatched. The CDR3 sequence is 15 residues long. Sequenced sample: lung tumor tissue. The receptor was derived from a human donor with non-small cell lung cancer. The V call is TRBV6-1, the J call TRBJ2-5; the match to TRBD2 covers 12 bases. The CDR3 nucleotides are TGTGCCAGCAGTGAACTAGCGGGGGGGCAAGAGACCCAGTACTTC. It codes for CASSELAGGQETQYF.